These T cell receptor beta chains were read from a single sample in a study of blood T cell repertoires in COVID-19. Clones were sequenced by immunoSEQ multiplex PCR, and TCRdb holds only the in-frame ones, with some missing. Of roughly 110,000 clones listed, approximately 85% are singletons. Source material: peripheral blood. The receptor set was obtained from a woman aged 55-69 years with COVID-19, enrolled during active disease. Both conserved end residues are part of each CDR3. Each record gives: V gene, D gene, J gene, clone size, CDR3 protein, CDR3 DNA. D genes are given only for firm matches. Some rows have no size entry. The others give once, few or many, or a class for an expanded clone.

TRBV5-8	TRBD1	TRBJ2-7	NA	CASSFGYTGGSYEQYF	TGTGCCAGCAGCTTTGGATACACAGGGGGCTCCTACGAGCAGTACTTC
TRBV4-1	TRBD1	TRBJ2-7	NA	CASSQDTGTGEGSYEQYF	TGCGCCAGCAGCCAAGATACCGGGACAGGGGAAGGCTCCTACGAGCAGTACTTC
TRBV6-5	NA	TRBJ1-2	NA	CASGQVVGGYTF	TGTGCCAGCGGACAAGTCGTCGGGGGCTACACCTTC
TRBV19	NA	TRBJ2-7	once	CASSIGQGEQYF	TGTGCCAGTAGTATAGGGCAGGGGGAGCAGTACTTC
TRBV7-3	TRBD1	TRBJ1-2	NA	CASGTGTDGYTF	TGTGCCTCCGGGACAGGTACCGATGGCTACACCTTC
TRBV7-9	NA	TRBJ1-2	NA	CASSPPRAGMNYGYTF	TGTGCCAGCAGCCCGCCAAGGGCAGGGATGAACTATGGCTACACCTTC
TRBV14	TRBD2	TRBJ2-5	NA	CASGGGSGGYQETQYF	TGTGCCAGCGGAGGAGGGAGCGGGGGGTACCAAGAGACCCAGTACTTC
TRBV7-6	TRBD1	TRBJ2-1	NA	CASSSPDRGYNEQFF	TGTGCCAGCAGCTCCCCGGACAGGGGCTACAATGAGCAGTTCTTC
TRBV10-2	TRBD1	TRBJ1-1	NA	CASSAFPGTGGTEAFF	TGCGCCAGCAGTGCTTTTCCCGGGACAGGGGGGACTGAAGCTTTCTTT
TRBV9	NA	TRBJ1-3	many	CASSPRGNTIYF	TGTGCCAGCAGCCCGAGAGGAAACACCATATATTTT
TRBV18	TRBD1	TRBJ1-1	NA	CASSPRQGRGNTEAFF	TGTGCCAGCTCACCGCGACAGGGGAGGGGAAACACTGAAGCTTTCTTT
TRBV5-4	TRBD1	TRBJ1-4	NA	CASSQGRTGARDEKLFF	TGTGCCAGCAGCCAAGGGCGAACAGGGGCCAGAGATGAAAAACTGTTTTTT
TRBV18	NA	TRBJ1-1	few	CASSPTGLNTEAFF	TGTGCCAGCTCACCAACAGGCCTGAACACTGAAGCTTTCTTT
TRBV9	TRBD1	TRBJ1-6	NA	CASSAPPGQGRSPLHF	TGTGCCAGCAGCGCACCGCCGGGACAGGGAAGGTCACCCCTCCACTTT
TRBV7-3	TRBD2	TRBJ2-1	NA	CASSVSGGGYNEQFF	TGTGCCAGCAGCGTCTCTGGCGGGGGTTACAATGAGCAGTTCTTC
TRBV6-2/TRBV6-3	TRBD2	TRBJ2-7	NA	CASSYQVLAGDEQYF	TGTGCCAGCAGTTACCAGGTACTAGCGGGGGACGAGCAGTACTTC
TRBV3-1/TRBV3-2	NA	TRBJ2-6	NA	CASSPPLQVLPGANVLTF	TGTGCCAGCAGCCCCCCTCTGCAGGTTCTCCCTGGGGCCAACGTCCTGACTTTC
TRBV3-1/TRBV3-2	NA	TRBJ2-1	NA	CASSQAGGEYNEQFF	TGTGCCAGCAGCCAAGCGGGGGGCGAATACAATGAGCAGTTCTTC
TRBV24-1	TRBD1	TRBJ1-1	few	CATMGQVNTEAFF	TGTGCCACCATGGGACAGGTGAACACTGAAGCTTTCTTT
TRBV5-1	TRBD1	TRBJ2-2	NA	CASSAGTGEAGELFF	TGCGCCAGCAGCGCCGGGACAGGGGAAGCCGGGGAGCTGTTTTTT
TRBV4-1	TRBD2	TRBJ2-3	NA	CASSQVPSGVTDTQYF	TGCGCCAGCAGCCAAGTTCCTAGCGGGGTGACAGATACGCAGTATTTT
TRBV5-1	TRBD2	TRBJ2-3	NA	CASSLAGLANTDTQYF	TGCGCCAGCAGCTTGGCGGGACTAGCGAACACAGATACGCAGTATTTT
TRBV29-1	NA	TRBJ1-2	few	CSVLTGSYGYTF	TGCAGCGTGCTAACAGGGTCCTATGGCTACACCTTC
TRBV4-2	TRBD1	TRBJ1-5	NA	CASSQEVTGNKQPQHF	TGTGCCAGCAGCCAAGAAGTGACAGGGAACAAACAGCCCCAGCATTTT
TRBV18	NA	TRBJ2-5	NA	CASSLNSKETQYF	TGTGCCAGCTCACTAAACTCGAAAGAGACCCAGTACTTC
TRBV2	NA	TRBJ1-5	NA	CASTPGRGRGNQPQHF	TGTGCCAGCACTCCGGGCAGGGGAAGGGGCAATCAGCCCCAGCATTTT
TRBV24-1	TRBD2	TRBJ2-3	NA	CATSDGRLAGSTDTQYF	TGTGCCACCAGTGATGGCCGGCTAGCGGGGTCCACAGATACGCAGTATTTT
TRBV11-1	NA	TRBJ1-1	NA	CASSSTPGTNTEAFF	TGTGCCAGCAGCTCTACACCTGGGACAAACACTGAAGCTTTCTTT
TRBV14	NA	TRBJ1-3	NA	CASSQVYNSLLGNTIYF	TGTGCCAGCAGCCAAGTTTATAACAGCTTGCTCGGAAACACCATATATTTT